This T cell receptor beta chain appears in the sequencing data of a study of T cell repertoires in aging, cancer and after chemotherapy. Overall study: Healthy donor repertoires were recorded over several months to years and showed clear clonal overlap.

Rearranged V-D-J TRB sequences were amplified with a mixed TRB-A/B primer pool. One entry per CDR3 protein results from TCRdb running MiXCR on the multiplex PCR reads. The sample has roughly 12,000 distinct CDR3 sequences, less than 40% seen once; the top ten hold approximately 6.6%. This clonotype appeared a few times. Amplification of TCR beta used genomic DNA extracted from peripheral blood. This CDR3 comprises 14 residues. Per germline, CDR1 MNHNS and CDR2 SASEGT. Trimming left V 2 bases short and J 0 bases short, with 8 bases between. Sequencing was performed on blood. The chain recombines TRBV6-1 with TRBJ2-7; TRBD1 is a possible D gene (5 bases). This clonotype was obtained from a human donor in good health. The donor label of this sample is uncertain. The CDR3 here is CASSERGSSYEQYF. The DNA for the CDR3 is TGTGCCAGCAGTGAAAGGGGAAGCTCCTACGAGCAGTACTTC.